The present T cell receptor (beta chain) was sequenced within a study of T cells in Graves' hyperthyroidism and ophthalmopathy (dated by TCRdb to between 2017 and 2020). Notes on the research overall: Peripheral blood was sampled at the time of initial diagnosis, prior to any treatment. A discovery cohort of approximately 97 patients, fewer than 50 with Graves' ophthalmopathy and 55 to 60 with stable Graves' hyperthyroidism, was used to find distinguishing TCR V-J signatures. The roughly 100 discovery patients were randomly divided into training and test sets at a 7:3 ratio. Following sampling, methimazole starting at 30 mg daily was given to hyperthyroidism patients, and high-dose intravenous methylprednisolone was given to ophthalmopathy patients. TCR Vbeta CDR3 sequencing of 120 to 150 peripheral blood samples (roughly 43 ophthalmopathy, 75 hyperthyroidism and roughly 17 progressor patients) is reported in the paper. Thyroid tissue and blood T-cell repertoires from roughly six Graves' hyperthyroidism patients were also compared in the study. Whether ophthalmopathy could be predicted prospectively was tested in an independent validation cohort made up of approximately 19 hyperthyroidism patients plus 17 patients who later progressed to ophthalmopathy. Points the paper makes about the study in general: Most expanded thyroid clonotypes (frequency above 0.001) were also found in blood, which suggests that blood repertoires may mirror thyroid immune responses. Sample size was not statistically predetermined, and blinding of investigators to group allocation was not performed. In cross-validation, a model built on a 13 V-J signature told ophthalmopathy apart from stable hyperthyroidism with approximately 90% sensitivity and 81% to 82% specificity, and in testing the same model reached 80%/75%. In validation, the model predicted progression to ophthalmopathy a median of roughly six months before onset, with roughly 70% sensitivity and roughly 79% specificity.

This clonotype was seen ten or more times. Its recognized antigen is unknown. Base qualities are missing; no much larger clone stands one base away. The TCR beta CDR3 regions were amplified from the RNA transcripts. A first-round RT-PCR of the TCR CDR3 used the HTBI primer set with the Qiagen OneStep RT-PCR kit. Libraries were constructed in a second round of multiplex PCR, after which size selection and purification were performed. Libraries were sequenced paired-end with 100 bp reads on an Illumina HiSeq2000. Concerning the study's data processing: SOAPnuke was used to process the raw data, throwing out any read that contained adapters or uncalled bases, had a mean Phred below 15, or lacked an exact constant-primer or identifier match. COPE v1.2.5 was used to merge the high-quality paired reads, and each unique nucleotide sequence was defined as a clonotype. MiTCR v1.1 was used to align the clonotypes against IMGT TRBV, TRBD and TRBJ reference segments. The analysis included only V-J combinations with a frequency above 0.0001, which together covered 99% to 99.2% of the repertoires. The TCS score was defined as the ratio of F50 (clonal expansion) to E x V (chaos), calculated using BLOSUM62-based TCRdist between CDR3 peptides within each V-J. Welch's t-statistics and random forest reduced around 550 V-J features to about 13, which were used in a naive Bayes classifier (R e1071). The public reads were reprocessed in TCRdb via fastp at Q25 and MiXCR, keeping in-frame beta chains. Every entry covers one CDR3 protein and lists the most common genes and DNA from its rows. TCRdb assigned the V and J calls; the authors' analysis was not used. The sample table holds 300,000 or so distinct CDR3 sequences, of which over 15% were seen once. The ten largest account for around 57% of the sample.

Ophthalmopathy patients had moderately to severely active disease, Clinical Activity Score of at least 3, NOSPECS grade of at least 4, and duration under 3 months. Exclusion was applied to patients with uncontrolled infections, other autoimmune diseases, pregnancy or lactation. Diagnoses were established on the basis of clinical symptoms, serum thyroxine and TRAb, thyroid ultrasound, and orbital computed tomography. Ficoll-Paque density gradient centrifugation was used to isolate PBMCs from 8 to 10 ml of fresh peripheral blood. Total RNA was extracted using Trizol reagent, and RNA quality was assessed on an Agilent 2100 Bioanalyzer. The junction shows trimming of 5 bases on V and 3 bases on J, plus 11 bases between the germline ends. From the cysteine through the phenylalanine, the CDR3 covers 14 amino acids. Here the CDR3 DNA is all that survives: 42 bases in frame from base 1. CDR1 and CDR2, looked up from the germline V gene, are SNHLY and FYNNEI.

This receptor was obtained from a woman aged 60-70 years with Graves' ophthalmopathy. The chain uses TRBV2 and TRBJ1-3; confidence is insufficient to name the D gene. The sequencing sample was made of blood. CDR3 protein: CASSRAGGGNTIYF. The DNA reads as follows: TGTGCCAGCAGTCGGGCGGGTGGTGGAAACACCATATATTTT.